These 28 T cell receptor beta chains originate from one sample sequenced in a study of human T cells and chemical hapten exposure. TCRdb processed the RACE reads anew with MiXCR; each CDR3 protein has one entry. The data hold about 82,000 distinct CDR3 sequences, with under 10% observed a single time. Indicated time point: healthy volunteer bleed at 6 weeks. Unseparated into fractions, whole blood served as the source from which total RNA was extracted. The sequenced sample consisted of whole blood. These TCRs come from a male donor in good health. Some clones in this sample may be carry-over from other donors' samples.

In its sample, this clonotype was seen a few times. This chain links TRBV5-4 with TRBJ2-1, with TRBD1 identical over 7 bases. V was pared by 2 bases and J by 6 bases, with 11 bases of the junction left unmatched. The V gene's germline CDR1 is SGHNT and CDR2 YYREEE (reference sequence). The CDR3 is 16 amino acids. CDR3: CASSLQGFRGINEQFF. CDR3 DNA: TGTGCCAGCAGCTTACAGGGGTTCAGAGGGATCAATGAGCAGTTCTTC.

The gene calls are TRBV29-1 and TRBJ2-1, with TRBD1 matching over 10 bases. The germline gives CDR1 SQVTM, CDR2 ANQGSEA. The CDR3 totals 13 residues. With V trimmed by 3 bases and J by 8 bases, 4 bases remained unmatched. The CDR3 region has the DNA TGCAGCGTTGAGACGGGACAGGGGTATGAGCAGTTCTTC. This translates into CSVETGQGYEQFF.

The chain uses TRBV6-2 or TRBV6-3 and TRBJ2-2, with 9 bases lining up with TRBD2. V dropped 2 bases and J dropped 0; count of bases not matched to a gene: 7. This CDR3 contains 18 residues. CDR1 and CDR2 from the germline V gene are MNHEY and SVGEGT. This CDR3 is CASSYEGLAGPNTGELFF. In nucleotides, the CDR3 is TGTGCCAGCAGTTACGAGGGGCTAGCGGGACCGAACACCGGGGAGCTGTTTTTT.

This rearrangement joins TRBV20-1 to TRBJ2-1; possibly TRBD2 for D (6 bases). CDR3 length: 15 amino acids. Per germline, CDR1 DFQATT and CDR2 SNEGSKA (reference sequence). V was pared by 0 bases and J by 9 bases, with 18 bases between. In DNA, the CDR3 is TGCAGTGCTAGAGATTTGCGAACGGGAGTAGGTGAGCAGTTCTTC. It yields the protein CSARDLRTGVGEQFF.

This clonotype was recorded at least ten times. The chain has TRBV27 and TRBJ1-2; 7 nucleotides line up with TRBD1. The CDR3 has 14 amino acids. J gave up 2 bases and V 2 bases, and 2 bases lay outside the gene matches. Germline lookup yields CDR1 MNHEY and CDR2 SMNVEV (reference sequence). The CDR3 here is CASSLMGQNYGYTF. CDR3 nucleotide sequence: TGTGCCAGCAGTTTAATGGGACAGAACTATGGCTACACCTTC.

The chain couples TRBV6-6 to TRBJ2-3; D remains unclear. V was pared by 2 bases and J by 6 bases, with 15 bases between. The CDR3 is 15 residues long. Germline values: CDR1 MNHNY, CDR2 SVGAGI (reference sequence). CDR3 loop: CASSYGAPLDDTQYF. The CDR3 DNA sequence: TGTGCCAGCAGTTACGGAGCGCCCTTGGACGATACGCAGTATTTT.

This clonotype was detected a few times. At one end the junction does not follow the germline gene, possibly because of a read error. This chain links TRBV29-1 with TRBJ2-4; 7 bases are a match to TRBD1. The V gene's germline CDR1 is SQVTM and CDR2 ANQGSEA. CDR3 size: 12 residues. As DNA, the CDR3 is TGCAGCGTTAGGACAGGAAAAAGCATTCAGTACTTC. Encoded protein: CSVRTGKSIQYF.

This clonotype turned up a few times. V usage is TRBV29-1 and J usage is TRBJ2-1; 8 bases agree with TRBD2. The CDR3 contains 15 residues. Germline CDR1 and CDR2: SQVTM and ANQGSEA. V dropped 5 bases and J dropped 1; count of bases not matched to a gene: 7. The CDR3 protein is CSVREREQSYNEQFF. For the CDR3, the DNA is TGCAGCGTTCGTGAGCGGGAGCAGTCCTACAATGAGCAGTTCTTC.

This rearrangement joins TRBV3-1 to TRBJ1-1; no definite D call. Germline V CDR1 and CDR2: LGHDT, YNNKEL (reference sequence). The V gene lost 0 bases and the J gene lost 4 bases, with 12 bases spanning the gap. This CDR3 has 15 amino acids. CDR3 in DNA: TGTGCCAGCAGCCAAGATATGGCCATCGGCACTGAAGCTTTCTTT. It is translated as CASSQDMAIGTEAFF.

This clonotype has more than one count but fewer than ten. The J gene is TRBJ2-3, the V gene TRBV5-4, with TRBD2 matching over 10 bases. The length of the CDR3 is 17 residues. Germline V gene data show CDR1 as SGHNT and CDR2 as YYREEE (reference sequence). Trimming at V came to 1 base and at J to 3 bases, leaving 8 bases not matched to a gene. The CDR3 region has the DNA TGTGCCAGCAGCTTGCTCGGGACTAGCGAAGGAACAGATACGCAGTATTTT. Protein: CASSLLGTSEGTDTQYF. The full variable domain, with the rest looked up from reference TRBV5-4 and TRBJ2-3, is ETGVTQSPTHLIKTRGQQVTLRCSSQSGHNTVSWYQQALGQGPQFIFQYYREEENGRGNFPPRFSGLQFPNYSSELNVNALELDDSALYLCASSLLGTSEGTDTQYFGPGTRLTVL.

This chain joins TRBV7-9 and TRBJ1-5; 9 bases line up with TRBD1. The CDR3 is 14 residues long. Looked up from germline, CDR1 is SEHNR and CDR2 is FQNEAQ (reference sequence). With 6 bases clipped from V and 6 bases from J, the junction kept 6 bases outside the gene matches. Here the CDR3 DNA reads TGTGCCAGCAGTACCGGGACAGGGCCTCAGCCCCAGCATTTT. It translates to CASSTGTGPQPQHF. The whole variable domain, filled in from reference TRBV7-9 and TRBJ1-5, reads DTGVSQNPRHKITKRGQNVTFRCDPISEHNRLYWYRQTLGQGPEFLTYFQNEAQLEKSRLLSDRFSAERPKGSFSTLEIQRTEQGDSAMYLCASSTGTGPQPQHFGDGTRLSIL.

The chain links TRBV28 to TRBJ2-7, with D perhaps being TRBD1 or TRBD2 (6 bases each). Germline assignment: CDR1 MDHEN and CDR2 SYDVKM. V was trimmed by 11 bases and J by 3 bases, leaving 32 bases between them. This CDR3 has 18 amino acids. Written as DNA, the CDR3 is TGTGCCGAGGGGGTCTTCGGACTAACAAACCCGACCGTCTACGAGCAGTACTTC. Its translation: CAEGVFGLTNPTVYEQYF.

This clonotype was detected many times. J is TRBJ2-7 and V is TRBV27; 7 bases map to TRBD2. V was pared by 2 bases and J by 2 bases, with 9 bases of the junction left unmatched. The CDR3 has 16 residues. The V gene's germline CDR1 is MNHEY and CDR2 SMNVEV (reference sequence). CDR3 loop: CASSLTPSGNTYEQYF. The CDR3 DNA is TGTGCCAGCAGTTTAACCCCCAGCGGGAATACCTACGAGCAGTACTTC.

The chain carries TRBV25-1 and TRBJ1-1, with 7 bases lining up with TRBD1. V gave up 8 bases and J gave up 3 bases; unmatched junction bases: 6. The CDR3 has 13 residues. Germline V gene sequence: CDR1 MGHDK, CDR2 SYGVNS. CDR3 sequence reads: CASAGTVDTEAFF. Written as DNA, the CDR3 is TGTGCCAGCGCTGGGACAGTTGACACTGAAGCTTTCTTT.

The V and J genes are TRBV25-1 and TRBJ1-2; D not resolved. V was shortened by 2 bases and J by 4 bases, with 11 bases between the two germline ends. Germline V gene lookup returns CDR1 MGHDK and CDR2 SYGVNS. CDR3 length: 14 amino acids. The CDR3 is CASSEGAEAYGYTF. Here the CDR3 DNA reads TGTGCCAGCAGTGAAGGAGCAGAAGCCTATGGCTACACCTTC.

This clonotype was seen repeatedly, ten times or more. The chain joins TRBV20-1 to TRBJ2-3, with a weak D call TRBD1 (7 bases). Trimming took off 8 bases at V and 2 bases at J, with 20 bases between the two ends. Germline V CDR1 and CDR2: DFQATT, SNEGSKA (reference sequence). The CDR3 extends over 15 amino acids. CDR3 bases: TGCAGTTCTGGGGGGACAGAGAATAACACAGATACGCAGTATTTT. Protein sequence: CSSGGTENNTDTQYF.

CDR3 loop: CASSEALLEFNQPQHF. Written as DNA, the CDR3 is TGTGCCAGCAGTGAAGCGCTTCTCGAATTCAATCAGCCCCAGCATTTT. The chain has TRBV2 and TRBJ1-5; D remains unclear. V was clipped by 0 bases and J by 3 bases, with 12 bases between them. Germline CDR1 is SNHLY and CDR2 is FYNNEI. This CDR3 spans 16 amino acids.

This clonotype was found many times. This rearrangement joins TRBV20-1 to TRBJ1-1; D call uncertain. The germline CDR1 and CDR2 sequences are DFQATT and SNEGSKA (reference sequence). This CDR3 has 14 amino acids. Deletions cut 3 bases from V and 3 bases from J, with 14 bases between. The CDR3 region has the DNA TGCAGTGCTAGTAGAAGGCGGCGGGACACTGAAGCTTTCTTT. Residues: CSASRRRRDTEAFF.

The V call is TRBV6-5, the J call TRBJ2-6; D is tentatively TRBD1 or TRBD2 (5 bases each). The CDR3 covers 17 residues. V dropped 6 bases and J dropped 2 bases, with 17 bases sitting between them. CDR1 and CDR2 (germline): MNHEY, SVGAGI. The DNA for the CDR3 is TGTGCCAGCAGGAGAGCCGGGGCCCGAACTGGGGCCAACGTCCTGACTTTC. Protein product: CASRRAGARTGANVLTF.

The chain recombines TRBV7-2 with TRBJ2-2; the D call may be TRBD1 or TRBD2 (5 bases each). CDR3 length: 14 residues. The V and J ends lost 5 bases and 2 bases respectively, with 9 bases between them. Looked up from germline, CDR1 is SGHTA and CDR2 is FQGNSA. CDR3 coding DNA: TGTGCCAGCAGCCAGGGACGTAACACCGGGGAGCTGTTTTTT. Amino acid sequence: CASSQGRNTGELFF.

This clonotype has just a few counts. The chain couples TRBV12-3 or TRBV12-4 to TRBJ2-3; TRBD2 agrees at 7 bases. V gave up 4 bases and J gave up 0 bases; unmatched junction bases: 7. The CDR3 runs 16 residues. The CDR3 reads CASSSPSGASTDTQYF. For the CDR3, the DNA is TGTGCCAGCAGTTCCCCAAGCGGGGCTAGCACAGATACGCAGTATTTT.

This clonotype was seen more than once but under ten times. This sequence joins TRBV6-2 or TRBV6-3 and TRBJ1-1, with D unclear. Per germline, CDR1 MNHEY and CDR2 SVGEGT. CDR3 length: 12 residues. The V end was cut by 5 bases, the J end by 5 bases, with 9 bases between. CDR3 in DNA: TGTGCCAGCAGTAGAGTCGGGACTGAAGCTTTCTTT. Its translation: CASSRVGTEAFF.

The chain combines TRBV27 with TRBJ2-6; D might be TRBD1 (6 bases). The CDR3 totals 17 residues. Trimming took 7 bases from V and 0 from J, leaving 16 bases between them. Germline loops: CDR1 MNHEY, CDR2 SMNVEV (reference sequence). CDR3 in amino acids: CASTTGIVHSGANVLTF. The DNA of the CDR3 is TGTGCCAGCACCACAGGGATCGTCCACTCTGGGGCCAACGTCCTGACTTTC.

This clonotype was counted only a few times. The chain recombines TRBV20-1 with TRBJ2-1; 11 bases are shared with TRBD2. The ends lost 5 bases at V and 8 bases at J; junction bases unmatched: 11. Germline CDR1 DFQATT, CDR2 SNEGSKA (reference sequence). CDR3 length equals 15 residues. The CDR3 loop reads CSADNPSGGFYEQFF. The CDR3 DNA follows: TGCAGTGCTGACAATCCTAGCGGGGGGTTCTATGAGCAGTTCTTC.

This clonotype turned up a few times. The V and J genes are TRBV4-1 and TRBJ2-1, with 11 bases aligning to TRBD2. Germline V gene data show CDR1 as MGHRA and CDR2 as YSYEKL. V was clipped by 2 bases and J by 1 base; unmatched bases: 4. The CDR3 is made up of 17 amino acids. The CDR3, as DNA: TGCGCCAGCAGCCAATGGGCTAGCGGGAGGTCCTACAATGAGCAGTTCTTC. The encoded protein is CASSQWASGRSYNEQFF.

This clonotype was counted many times. This chain joins TRBV4-3 and TRBJ2-1; tentatively, D is TRBD1 (6 bases). Trimming removed 3 bases from V and 8 bases from J, with 17 bases in between. The CDR3 sequence is 15 residues long. The germline V gene has CDR1 LGHNA and CDR2 YSLEER. The CDR3 region has the DNA TGCGCCAGCAGCCACAGGACAGTTGGTAGCGATGAGCAGTTCTTC. It translates to CASSHRTVGSDEQFF.

This clonotype has ten or more counts. The genes are TRBV5-6 and TRBJ2-4; TRBD1 agrees at 8 bases. V lost 1 base, J lost 0 bases, and 15 bases stayed unmatched. Per the germline V gene, CDR1 is SGHDT and CDR2 is YYEEEE. This CDR3 region has 20 residues. The CDR3 sequence: CASSLFPPDRGLLAKNIQYF. The CDR3 region has the DNA TGTGCCAGCAGCTTGTTCCCCCCAGACAGGGGATTACTAGCCAAAAACATTCAGTACTTC.

This clonotype occurred a few times. The chain has TRBV5-1 and TRBJ2-7; TRBD2 is a possible D gene (5 bases). This CDR3 has 15 residues. Germline V gene lookup returns CDR1 SGHRS and CDR2 YFSETQ. The V and J ends lost 1 base and 0 bases respectively, with 11 bases between them. The CDR3 region is CASSLSRGSSYEQYF. DNA of the CDR3: TGCGCCAGCAGCTTGTCCCGGGGTAGCTCCTACGAGCAGTACTTC.